These 26 T cell receptor beta chains originate from one sample sequenced in a study of blood T cell repertoires in COVID-19. This table comes from immunoSEQ multiplex PCR, and its TCRdb copy is limited to in-frame clones, with some not included. The table includes 70,000 to 95,000 clones, about nine tenths detected once. The sequenced sample consisted of peripheral blood. These receptors were obtained from a man aged 50 to 60 with COVID-19, enrolled during active disease.

The chain links TRBV6-4 to TRBJ2-2; TRBD2 matches at 13 bases. V shed 7 bases and J 0 bases; nucleotides not matched to a gene: 5. The CDR3 sequence is 17 residues long. Germline loops: CDR1 MRHNA, CDR2 SNTAGT. The chain's CDR3 is CASNGLAGVTNTGELFF. CDR3 in DNA: TGTGCCAGCAATGGACTAGCGGGAGTAACGAACACCGGGGAGCTGTTTTTT.

V is TRBV30 and J is TRBJ2-5, with a weak D call TRBD1 (5 bases). Deletions cut 0 bases from V and 6 bases from J, with 14 bases between. CDR1 is GTSNPN, CDR2 SVGIG, per germline (reference sequence). This CDR3 contains 14 residues. The chain's CDR3 is CAWSVSGNSKTQYF. In DNA, the CDR3 is TGTGCCTGGAGTGTGTCAGGGAATTCGAAGACCCAGTACTTC.

The rearrangement uses TRBV5-4 and TRBJ2-2; perhaps TRBD1 as D (6 bases). V was trimmed by 3 bases and J by 1 base, leaving 13 bases between them. The length of the CDR3 is 16 residues. Germline V lookup: CDR1 SGHNT, CDR2 YYREEE (reference sequence). CDR3 in DNA: TGTGCCAGCAGCTATAGTAGGGGGAGGAACACCGGGGAGCTGTTTTTT. As protein: CASSYSRGRNTGELFF.

V is TRBV10-3 and J is TRBJ2-1, with D perhaps TRBD2 (7 bases). The ends were cut back, 6 bases at V and 0 bases at J, with 15 bases in the middle. Looked up from germline, CDR1 is ENHRY and CDR2 is SYGVKD. The length of the CDR3 is 16 residues. This chain's CDR3 is CAIRARGGSSYNEQFF. The CDR3, as DNA: TGTGCCATCAGAGCTAGGGGGGGGAGCTCCTACAATGAGCAGTTCTTC.

The V and J genes are TRBV6-2 or TRBV6-3 and TRBJ1-5, with D possibly matching TRBD1 (5 bases). V was cut by 5 bases and J by 0 bases, with 8 bases left in between. This CDR3 contains 14 residues. The germline V gene has CDR1 MNHEY and CDR2 SVGEGT. CDR3 DNA: TGTGCCAGCAGTCGAACAGGTAGCAATCAGCCCCAGCATTTT. Amino acid sequence: CASSRTGSNQPQHF.

The rearrangement links TRBV10-1 to TRBJ1-5, with a possible D match to TRBD1 (6 bases). CDR1 and CDR2 from the germline V gene are WNHNN and SYGVQD (reference sequence). Between the trimmed V and J ends, which lost 8 bases and 0 bases, there was a span of 26 bases. The CDR3 has 19 amino acids. CDR3 protein: CASSQGNRQRLYSNQPQHF. DNA for the CDR3: TGCGCCAGCTCCCAGGGGAACAGACAGAGATTATATAGCAATCAGCCCCAGCATTTT.

V gene TRBV30 combines with J gene TRBJ1-4, with a weak D call TRBD1 (5 bases). Trimming removed 0 bases from V and 14 bases from J, with 13 bases in between. The CDR3 contains 12 residues. In germline, CDR1 is GTSNPN, CDR2 SVGIG (reference sequence). The CDR3 loop reads CAWSVHQGGLFF. CDR3 DNA: TGTGCCTGGAGTGTACATCAGGGCGGCCTGTTTTTT.

In this sample, this clone turned up a few times. The gene calls are TRBV6-2 or TRBV6-3 and TRBJ2-7; 7 bases map to TRBD2. CDR3 length: 16 residues. After removal of 2 bases from V and 3 bases from J, the junction contained 10 bases not matched to a gene. Germline V gives CDR1 MNHEY, CDR2 SVGEGT. The CDR3 is CASSYRSSGSRYEQYF. CDR3 nucleotides: TGTGCCAGCAGTTACAGATCTAGCGGATCCCGCTACGAGCAGTACTTC.

J is TRBJ2-7 and V is TRBV5-4; possibly TRBD2 for D (6 bases). Germline values: CDR1 SGHNT, CDR2 YYREEE (reference sequence). The CDR3 has 14 amino acids. The ends were cut back, 4 bases at V and 7 bases at J, with 18 bases in the middle. The CDR3 region is CASSHAGRRVEQYF. CDR3 DNA: TGTGCCAGCAGCCATGCGGGACGACGGGTTGAGCAGTACTTC.

This clone was observed once. J is TRBJ2-2 and V is TRBV5-1; D might be TRBD2 (6 bases). The CDR3 spans 15 residues. CDR1 and CDR2 from the germline V gene are SGHRS and YFSETQ. Trimming shortened V by 6 bases and J by 6 bases, and 18 bases separated the two germline ends. CDR3 DNA sequence: TGCGCCAGCACCCCTGAGAGGAGGGGCGCCGGGGAGCTGTTTTTT. Translating it yields CASTPERRGAGELFF.

The chain employs TRBV6-1 and TRBJ2-7, with a possible D match to TRBD2 (7 bases). Germline CDR1 is MNHNS and CDR2 is SASEGT. The V and J ends lost 2 bases and 3 bases respectively, with 11 bases between them. The CDR3 spans 14 residues. As DNA, the CDR3 is TGTGCCAGCAGTGAACGGGGAGGGGGCTACGAGCAGTACTTC. This translates into CASSERGGGYEQYF.

The chain links TRBV6-1 to TRBJ2-2; D is possibly TRBD1 (6 bases). Trimming took 0 bases from V and 8 from J, leaving 13 bases between them. This CDR3 is built from 15 residues. Germline CDR1 reads MNHNS; CDR2 reads SASEGT. In DNA form, the CDR3 reads TGTGCCAGCAGTGAAGCCGGGACAATCGGGGGGGAGCTGTTTTTT. It translates to CASSEAGTIGGELFF.

In this sample, this clone turned up once. The rearrangement uses TRBV6-1 and TRBJ2-5; 10 bases align to TRBD1. Unmatched junction bases numbered 9, after V lost 3 bases and J lost 5 bases. This CDR3 has 16 residues. Per germline, CDR1 MNHNS and CDR2 SASEGT. This chain's CDR3 is CASSEGQGFRWETQYF. The CDR3 DNA is TGTGCCAGCAGTGAGGGACAGGGGTTTCGTTGGGAGACCCAGTACTTC.

V gene TRBV30 combines with J gene TRBJ1-1; D is undetermined. The V and J ends lost 0 bases and 0 bases respectively, with 5 bases between them. The CDR3 has 13 amino acids. Germline-derived CDR1 and CDR2 are GTSNPN and SVGIG (reference sequence). In DNA form, the CDR3 reads TGTGCCTGGAGTGTATCCATGAACACTGAAGCTTTCTTT. It codes for CAWSVSMNTEAFF.

The chain combines TRBV6-5 with TRBJ1-1; D gene unclear. The CDR3 sequence is 13 residues long. Germline V gives CDR1 MNHEY, CDR2 SVGAGI. V lost 2 bases and J 1 base, leaving 5 bases between the germline ends. The CDR3, as DNA: TGTGCCAGCAGTTACCGGGGGAACACTGAAGCTTTCTTT. Residues: CASSYRGNTEAFF.

The V call is TRBV6-2 or TRBV6-3, the J call TRBJ1-5; no reliable D call. Germline V gives CDR1 MNHEY, CDR2 SVGEGT. V lost 4 bases and J lost 6, with 22 bases in between. The CDR3 covers 17 residues. CDR3 protein: CASSSWEGQGNSQPQHF. In DNA form, the CDR3 reads TGTGCCAGCAGTTCCTGGGAGGGTCAAGGTAACAGTCAGCCCCAGCATTTT.

The chain joins TRBV6-1 to TRBJ1-5; D is perhaps TRBD1 (6 bases). Germline CDR1 is MNHNS and CDR2 is SASEGT. V lost 2 bases and J 4 bases, leaving 15 bases between the germline ends. There are 16 residues in the CDR3. The chain's CDR3 is CASSERKVQGNQPQHF. The CDR3 DNA sequence: TGTGCCAGCAGTGAAAGGAAGGTCCAGGGGAATCAGCCCCAGCATTTT.

The CDR3 bases are TGTGCCTGGGGACAGGGGGTTGATAGAAAACTGTTTTTT. Translating gives CAWGQGVDRKLFF. The chain employs TRBV30 and TRBJ1-4; 10 nucleotides agree with TRBD1. Germline CDR1 reads GTSNPN; CDR2 reads SVGIG (reference sequence). The CDR3 is 13 amino acids. J was trimmed by 10 bases and V by 5 bases; bases with no gene match: 7.

The chain links TRBV5-1 to TRBJ2-3; TRBD2 matches at 10 bases. The CDR3 contains 16 residues. With V trimmed by 6 bases and J by 0 bases, 7 bases remained unmatched. Germline V lookup: CDR1 SGHRS, CDR2 YFSETQ. The CDR3 reads CASKTSGSWSTDTQYF. CDR3 nucleotide sequence: TGCGCCAGCAAGACTAGCGGGTCATGGAGCACAGATACGCAGTATTTT.

The chain couples TRBV5-6 to TRBJ2-6; 7 bases line up with TRBD2. Germline lookup yields CDR1 SGHDT and CDR2 YYEEEE. Germline trimming cut 2 bases from V and 0 bases from J; bases unmatched to any gene: 8. The CDR3 spans 18 residues. CDR3 residues: CASSFSLAEYSGANVLTF. The CDR3 DNA is TGTGCCAGCAGCTTTTCCCTAGCGGAGTACTCTGGGGCCAACGTCCTGACTTTC.

The chain uses TRBV5-1 and TRBJ2-3, with TRBD2 matching over 8 bases. The CDR3 consists of 15 residues. Trimming cost V 7 bases and J 2 bases; bases outside gene matches: 9. CDR1 and CDR2 from the germline V gene are SGHRS and YFSETQ. This CDR3 is CASSELADFTDTQYF. As DNA, the CDR3 is TGCGCCAGCTCTGAACTAGCGGATTTCACAGATACGCAGTATTTT. Supplemented by reference TRBV5-1 and TRBJ2-3, the full variable domain reads KAGVTQTPRYLIKTRGQQVTLSCSPISGHRSVSWYQQTPGQGLQFLFEYFSETQRNKGNFPGRFSGRQFSNSRSEMNVSTLELGDSALYLCASSELADFTDTQYFGPGTRLTVL.

The V call is TRBV7-3, the J call TRBJ2-7, with 7 bases aligning to TRBD2. Germline-derived CDR1 and CDR2 are SGHTA and FQGTGA. Unmatched junction bases numbered 18, after V lost 5 bases and J lost 5 bases. The CDR3 loop spans 17 amino acids. The CDR3, as DNA: TGTGCCAGCAGCCGTTACTTATTCGCGGGAGCGGGGCACGAGCAGTACGTC. It specifies CASSRYLFAGAGHEQYV.

J is TRBJ2-7 and V is TRBV7-2; 7 nucleotides line up with TRBD2. This CDR3 spans 14 amino acids. Trimming at V came to 5 bases and at J to 5 bases, leaving 9 bases not matched to a gene. Germline values: CDR1 SGHTA, CDR2 FQGNSA. CDR3 sequence: CASSQLATIDEQYF. CDR3 DNA: TGTGCCAGCAGCCAACTAGCGACGATCGACGAGCAGTACTTC.

The chain combines TRBV2 with TRBJ2-7; D is possibly TRBD1 (6 bases). Germline assignment: CDR1 SNHLY and CDR2 FYNNEI. Trimming pared 4 bases from V and 6 bases from J, leaving 13 bases between. CDR3 length: 13 residues. The CDR3 loop reads CASSGQGTGEQYF. The CDR3 DNA reads TGTGCCAGCAGTGGGCAGGGGACGGGCGAGCAGTACTTC.

This chain connects TRBV14 to TRBJ1-1; D unresolved. Germline V gene data show CDR1 as SGHDN and CDR2 as FVKESK. The CDR3 loop spans 13 amino acids. V gave up 1 base and J gave up 7 bases, with 10 bases separating them. CDR3 sequence reads: CASSQAPGGEAFF. CDR3 in DNA: TGTGCCAGCAGCCAAGCCCCGGGAGGTGAAGCTTTCTTT.

The CDR3 DNA reads as TGTGCCAGCAGTTATTGGCGGAACGGCGAGCAGTACTTC. It codes for CASSYWRNGEQYF. The genes are TRBV6-5 and TRBJ2-7; D gene unclear. The ends were cut back, 3 bases at V and 6 bases at J, with 12 bases in the middle. The CDR3 is 13 amino acids. Germline lookup yields CDR1 MNHEY and CDR2 SVGAGI.